This TCR beta chain derives from a study of blood T cell repertoires in COVID-19. In the original workflow: By means of reference gene primer amplification, nucleated cell counts were estimated. This table comes from immunoSEQ multiplex PCR, and its TCRdb copy is limited to in-frame clones, with some not included. V and J calls and clone size are those listed in that table; D and trimming were worked out from the DNA. The repertoire holds about 180,000 clones, with over 75% as singletons. Germline V gives CDR1 SEHNR, CDR2 FQNEAQ (reference sequence). The CDR3 runs 18 residues. With 4 bases clipped from V and 7 bases from J, the junction kept 17 bases outside the gene matches.

The source is a woman between 18 and 30 years old who had recovered from COVID-19. The chain employs TRBV7-9 and TRBJ1-4; 8 bases align to TRBD1. The material sequenced was PBMCs or T cells enriched from blood (not recorded which). This CDR3 is CASSSAGGQGSVGEKLFF. The DNA for the CDR3 is TGTGCCAGCAGCTCTGCAGGTGGACAGGGCTCGGTCGGTGAAAAACTGTTTTTT. Combining the CDR3 with reference TRBV7-9 and TRBJ1-4 gives the whole variable domain DTGVSQNPRHKITKRGQNVTFRCDPISEHNRLYWYRQTLGQGPEFLTYFQNEAQLEKSRLLSDRFSAERPKGSFSTLEIQRTEQGDSAMYLCASSSAGGQGSVGEKLFFGSGTQLSVL.